Reported below is one TCR beta chain. These data belong to a study of T cell responses to AZD1222 COVID-19 vaccine. V lost 1 base to trimming and J lost 0 bases, with 15 bases between them. This CDR3 is 17 amino acids long. Germline loops: CDR1 GTSNPN, CDR2 SVGIG (reference sequence). Generated by immunoSEQ multiplex PCR, the TCRdb table keeps only in-frame clones and is missing some. The repertoire holds approximately 150,000 clones, approximately 92% seen once, with about 3% in the top ten. Sequencing used peripheral blood, obtained on day 0 of AZD1222 vaccination. This TCR was sampled from an adult in good health. This sequence joins TRBV30 and TRBJ2-2; TRBD2 is a possible D gene (5 bases). CDR3 DNA: TGTGCCTGGAGTGATGGTAGCGCCGTCTCGAACACCGGGGAGCTGTTTTTT. It translates to CAWSDGSAVSNTGELFF.